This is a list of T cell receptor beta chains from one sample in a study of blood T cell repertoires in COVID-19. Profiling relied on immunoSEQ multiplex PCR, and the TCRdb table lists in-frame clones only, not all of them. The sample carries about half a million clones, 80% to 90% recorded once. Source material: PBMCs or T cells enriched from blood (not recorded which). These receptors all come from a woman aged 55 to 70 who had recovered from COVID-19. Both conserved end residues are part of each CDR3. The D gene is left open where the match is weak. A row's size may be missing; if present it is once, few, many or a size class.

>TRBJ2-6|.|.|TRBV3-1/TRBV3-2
TGTGCCAGCAGCAGGTGGGGCCCTCTCTCACCCAACGTCCTGACTTTC
CASSRWGPLSPNVLTF
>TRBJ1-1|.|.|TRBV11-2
TGTGCCAGCAGCTTAGTGGGTTGGAGGGCTGAAGCTTTCTTT
CASSLVGWRAEAFF
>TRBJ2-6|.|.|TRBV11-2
TGTGCCAGCAGCTTAGGGAGCTCTGGGGCCAACGTCCTGACTTTC
CASSLGSSGANVLTF
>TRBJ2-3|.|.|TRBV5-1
TGCGCCAGCAGCTTGGACAGGGCCAGCACAGATACGCAGTATTTT
CASSLDRASTDTQYF
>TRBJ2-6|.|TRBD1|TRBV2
TGTGCCAGCGCCCGGACAGGGGGCACTGGGGCCAACGTCCTGACTTTC
CASARTGGTGANVLTF
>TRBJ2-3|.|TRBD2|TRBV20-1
TGCAGTGCTAGTACCCCGACTAGCTCAGATACGCAGTATTTT
CSASTPTSSDTQYF
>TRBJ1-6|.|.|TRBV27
TGTGCCAGCAGTTTAGCAGGTCGGGGATATAATTCACCCCTCCACTTT
CASSLAGRGYNSPLHF
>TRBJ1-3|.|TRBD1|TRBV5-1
TGCGCCAGCAGCTTGGGACAGGGTGGTGGAAACACCATATATTTT
CASSLGQGGGNTIYF
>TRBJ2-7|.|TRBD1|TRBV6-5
TGTGCCAGCTTTTTGCGGCAGGGGGTGGGAGAGCAGTACTTC
CASFLRQGVGEQYF
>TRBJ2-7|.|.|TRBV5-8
TGTGCCAGCAGTGTGGGAGCCCTCGAGCAGTACTTC
CASSVGALEQYF
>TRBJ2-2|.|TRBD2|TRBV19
TGTGCCAGTATCGCGGGGGGGGCGCGGGACACCGGGGAGCTGTTTTTT
CASIAGGARDTGELFF
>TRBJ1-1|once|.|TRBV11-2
TGTGCCAGCAGCTTATCCCGCGGTGGGACTGAAGCTTTCTTT
CASSLSRGGTEAFF
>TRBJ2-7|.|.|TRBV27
TGTGCCAGCAGTTTGTCCCCATTCTACGAGCAGTACTTC
CASSLSPFYEQYF
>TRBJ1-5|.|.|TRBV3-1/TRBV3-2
TGTGCCAGCAGCCAAGATCTGACAGAGAATCAGCCCCAGCATTTT
CASSQDLTENQPQHF
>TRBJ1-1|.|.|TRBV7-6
TGTGCCAGCAGCTCCGCCCTAGGGGACATCAACACTGAAGCTTTCTTT
CASSSALGDINTEAFF
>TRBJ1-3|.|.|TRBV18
TGTGCCAGCTCACCACCCGGGGTGCTCTCTGGAAACACCATATATTTT
CASSPPGVLSGNTIYF
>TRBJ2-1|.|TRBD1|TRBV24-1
TGTGCCACCAGTGATAATCCCGGGACAGGGAGTTACAATGAGCAGTTCTTC
CATSDNPGTGSYNEQFF
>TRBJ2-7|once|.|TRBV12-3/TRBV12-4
TGTGCCAGCAGTCGACAGGCAGCCTACGAGCAGTACTTC
CASSRQAAYEQYF